This T cell receptor beta chain was captured in a study of T cell repertoires in aging, cancer and after chemotherapy. Study-level information: Healthy donor repertoires were recorded over several months to years and showed clear clonal overlap. The full dataset contained 8.5 million to 10 million TCR reads.

A remark on this clonotype: Its antigen is still unknown.

Findings and caveats of the study: Median generation probability rose over the chemotherapy interval in each cancer cohort, suggesting rebound thymic output.

Multiplex touch-down PCR with TRB-A/B primers amplified rearranged V-D-J TRB sequences. Via MiXCR, TCRdb re-called the multiplex PCR reads, giving one row per CDR3 protein. The profile shows approximately 9,700 distinct CDR3 sequences, around a third of them singletons. Peripheral blood genomic DNA, not sorted cells or RNA, was the template. The CDR3 is made up of 14 amino acids. Germline CDR1 reads MNHNS; CDR2 reads SASEGT. V lost 8 bases to trimming and J lost 5 bases; unmatched junction nucleotides: 7. This clonotype was obtained from a human donor in good health. The chain links TRBV6-1 to TRBJ1-4, with 8 bases that match TRBD1. Sequencing was done on a sample of blood. The CDR3, as DNA: TGTGCCAGCCGGGGGGGACAGGAGAATGAAAAACTGTTTTTT. This translates into CASRGGQENEKLFF.